One sample yielded the 16 T cell receptor beta chains listed below, sequenced in a study of shared clonotypes between healthy human individuals. TCRdb's table, derived via immunoSEQ multiplex PCR, lists solely in-frame clones and lacks some. Of about 980,000 clones in the sample, approximately 76% were seen once. Sequencing used memory CD4+ T cells sorted from blood. Sample subset: CD45RA-negative fraction. Receptor source: a man aged 18-30 years in good health.

A word on this clone: Other DNA sequences in this specimen translate into the identical CDR3. The chain employs TRBV7-8 and TRBJ1-5; 7 nucleotides line up with TRBD1. V was clipped by 2 bases and J by 1 base; unmatched bases: 5. The CDR3 length is 16 residues. Germline V gene data show CDR1 as SGHVS and CDR2 as FQNEAQ. This CDR3 reads CASSLLGGLSNQPQHF. CDR3 nucleotides: TGTGCCAGCAGCTTACTAGGGGGCCTGAGCAATCAGCCCCAGCATTTT.

This clone was observed a handful of times. The chain has TRBV5-4 and TRBJ1-5; no definite D call. This CDR3 has 14 residues. Germline values: CDR1 SGHNT, CDR2 YYREEE (reference sequence). V was shortened by 0 bases and J by 0 bases, with 4 bases between the two germline ends. CDR3 sequence reads: CASSLDPSNQPQHF. CDR3 DNA sequence: TGTGCCAGCAGCTTGGACCCTAGCAATCAGCCCCAGCATTTT.

This clone was observed a few times. V gene TRBV28 combines with J gene TRBJ1-2, with 9 bases that match TRBD1. J was trimmed by 4 bases and V by 3 bases; bases with no gene match: 6. Germline CDR1 and CDR2: MDHEN and SYDVKM. There are 15 residues in the CDR3. CDR3 sequence: CASSFAGTGLYGYTF. The CDR3 DNA is TGTGCCAGCAGTTTCGCCGGGACAGGGCTCTATGGCTACACCTTC.

This rearrangement joins TRBV5-5 to TRBJ2-7; unclear D gene. This CDR3 is 12 amino acids long. The germline CDR1 and CDR2 sequences are SGHKS and YYEKEE (reference sequence). The V end lost 1 base, the J end lost 3 bases, and 5 bases lay between the germline ends. DNA of the CDR3: TGTGCCAGCAGCTTGTCCGTCTACGAGCAGTACTTC. Translated: CASSLSVYEQYF.

This sequence joins TRBV29-1 and TRBJ1-1; no firm D call. The V end lost 3 bases, the J end lost 11 bases, and 13 bases lay between the germline ends. CDR3 size: 11 residues. Germline V CDR1 and CDR2: SQVTM, ANQGSEA. The CDR3 region is CSVDSILGAFF. In DNA form, the CDR3 reads TGCAGCGTTGACAGTATTCTAGGGGCTTTCTTT.

The J gene is TRBJ2-3, the V gene TRBV10-2, with D uncertain. Trimming removed 1 base from V and 9 bases from J, with 8 bases in between. Germline loops: CDR1 WSHSY, CDR2 SAAADI. The CDR3 has 12 residues. CDR3 in DNA: TGCGCCAGCAGTGAGTTTGTAGAGACGCAGTATTTT. Residues: CASSEFVETQYF.

The chain carries TRBV2 and TRBJ2-7; TRBD2 is a possible D gene (5 bases). The CDR3 totals 15 residues. CDR1 and CDR2 from the germline V gene are SNHLY and FYNNEI. Trimming removed 4 bases from V and 6 bases from J, with 19 bases in between. The CDR3 sequence: CASSVLSSGGSEQYF. Here the CDR3 DNA reads TGTGCCAGCAGTGTACTGTCTAGTGGTGGGAGCGAGCAGTACTTC.

This clone has more than one count but fewer than ten. V usage is TRBV14 and J usage is TRBJ2-5, with D possibly matching TRBD2 (6 bases). V lost 1 base to trimming and J lost 5 bases, with 11 bases between them. The CDR3 is 14 amino acids. Germline CDR1 and CDR2: SGHDN and FVKESK. The CDR3 protein is CASSQGFLAETQYF. CDR3 bases: TGTGCCAGCAGCCAAGGGTTCCTAGCGGAGACCCAGTACTTC.

V is TRBV7-9 and J is TRBJ2-7, with D perhaps TRBD2 (6 bases). The CDR3 consists of 16 residues. V lost 0 bases and J 5 bases, leaving 17 bases between the germline ends. Germline CDR1 reads SEHNR; CDR2 reads FQNEAQ (reference sequence). The CDR3 DNA follows: TGTGCCAGCAGCTTAGCTATCCGGGTGGTAGCGGACGAGCAGTACTTC. Residues: CASSLAIRVVADEQYF.

This chain connects TRBV9 to TRBJ2-2; D remains ambiguous. This CDR3 comprises 14 residues. The germline V gene encodes CDR1 SGDLS and CDR2 YYNGEE. Trimming cost V 7 bases and J 3 bases, with 13 bases left between them. CDR3 DNA: TGTGCCAGCCGCCTCGGGCAGGACACCGGGGAGCTGTTTTTT. Encoded protein: CASRLGQDTGELFF.

This clone was observed a handful of times. The chain is built from TRBV11-3 and TRBJ2-3; D may match TRBD1 or TRBD2 (6 bases each). Per germline, CDR1 SGHNT and CDR2 YENEEA. This CDR3 has 12 amino acids. Trimming left V 10 bases short and J 2 bases short, with 10 bases between. As DNA, the CDR3 is TGTGCCATAAGGGGGGTCACAGATACGCAGTATTTT. Protein product: CAIRGVTDTQYF.

J is TRBJ2-1 and V is TRBV18; 8 bases align to TRBD1. This CDR3 comprises 13 residues. V lost 4 bases, J lost 7 bases, and 3 bases stayed unmatched. Germline V gene sequence: CDR1 KGHSH, CDR2 LQKENI. The CDR3 region has the DNA TGTGCCAGCTCACGAAGACAGGGGAATGAGCAGTTCTTC. Its protein product is CASSRRQGNEQFF.

The genes are TRBV10-1 and TRBJ1-3, with D unclear. The CDR3 is 11 residues long. CDR1 and CDR2 from the germline V gene are WNHNN and SYGVQD (reference sequence). The V and J ends lost 4 bases and 4 bases respectively, with 2 bases between them. The CDR3 DNA reads as TGCGCCAGCAGTGGGGGAAACACCATATATTTT. Its translation: CASSGGNTIYF.

About this clone: An end of the junction differs from the germline gene, which may be a read error. The chain uses TRBV7-7 and TRBJ2-3, with a weak D call TRBD1 (6 bases). The germline CDR1 and CDR2 sequences are SSHAT and FNYEAQ (reference sequence). This CDR3 contains 15 residues. This CDR3 is CASSLGQSSTDTQYF. In DNA, the CDR3 is TGTGCTAGCAGCTTAGGACAGTCTAGCACAGATACGCAGTATTTT.

This chain connects TRBV5-1 to TRBJ2-6; D gene ambiguous. Deletions cut 0 bases from V and 0 bases from J, with 7 bases between. The CDR3 runs to 16 residues. Germline CDR1 SGHRS, CDR2 YFSETQ. CDR3 residues: CASSLGSYSGANVLTF. The DNA of the CDR3 is TGCGCCAGCAGCTTGGGGAGTTACTCTGGGGCCAACGTCCTGACTTTC.

The chain couples TRBV5-4 to TRBJ2-2; 7 nucleotides line up with TRBD1. The CDR3 has 16 amino acids. Trimming at V came to 0 bases and at J to 1 base, leaving 3 bases not matched to a gene. Germline assignment: CDR1 SGHNT and CDR2 YYREEE (reference sequence). CDR3 region: CASSLGDRKNTGELFF. CDR3 DNA: TGTGCCAGCAGCTTGGGGGACAGAAAGAACACCGGGGAGCTGTTTTTT.